This paragraph reports one TCR beta chain. The antigen remains unidentified. This entry is derived from a study of shared clonotypes between healthy human individuals. At the level of the study: Those who served as donors were a couple of women and a few men between the ages of 18 and 49. Study findings and constraints: Of the naive CD4 clonotypes, around 5% were shared across a few donors.

From germline, CDR1 is MNHEY and CDR2 SVGAGI. The CDR3 is 13 amino acids. V lost 6 bases and J lost 2, with 11 bases in between. Sequencing was at deep level. Assay used: immunoSEQ multiplex PCR; TCRdb lists only in-frame clones, some missing. Among 1.6 million or so clones listed, roughly 95% were seen once. The sequence was obtained from a man under 40 in good health. The rearrangement links TRBV6-5 to TRBJ2-7; D is tentatively TRBD1 or TRBD2 (6 bases each). Sequenced input: naive CD4+ T cells sorted from blood. Subset of the sample: CD45RA+ positively selected. Here the CDR3 reads CASRYREAYEQYF. The CDR3, as DNA: TGTGCCAGCAGGTACAGGGAGGCCTACGAGCAGTACTTC.